This T cell receptor beta chain was identified during a study of metastatic and nonmetastatic thyroid tumors. Study context: Across blood and tumor or nodule tissue, repertoires from malignant and benign thyroid patients were compared with one another. Study-wide results and caveats: Patients with malignant thyroid tumors reportedly had significantly higher TCR beta diversity than those with benign nodules, in blood and tumor.

Each patient came to thyroid surgery without any prior treatment (of any kind). The CDR3 loop spans 16 amino acids. V lost 6 bases, J lost 0 bases, and 7 bases stayed unmatched. CDR1 and CDR2 from the germline V gene are ENHRY and SYGVKD. In the authors' methods: For papillary thyroid cancer, a distant-metastasis classifier was constructed from CDR3 differences observed across clinicopathological groups. With MiXCR, TCRdb reprocessed the PCR reads. These V and J calls rely on TCRdb rather than the paper's analysis. Of 9,600 or so clones listed, about 10% were seen once; the top ten hold 7.6%. This clone appeared many times. The antigen remains unidentified.

This chain links TRBV10-3 with TRBJ2-2; 7 bases align to TRBD2. The sequence was obtained from a female donor with papillary thyroid cancer or a benign thyroid nodule (not recorded which). Some clones in this sample may be carry-over from other donors' samples. Sequenced input: tumor tissue. The CDR3 loop is CAIRASSGTNTGELFF. Written as DNA, the CDR3 is TGTGCCATCAGGGCGTCTAGCGGCACGAACACCGGGGAGCTGTTTTTT.